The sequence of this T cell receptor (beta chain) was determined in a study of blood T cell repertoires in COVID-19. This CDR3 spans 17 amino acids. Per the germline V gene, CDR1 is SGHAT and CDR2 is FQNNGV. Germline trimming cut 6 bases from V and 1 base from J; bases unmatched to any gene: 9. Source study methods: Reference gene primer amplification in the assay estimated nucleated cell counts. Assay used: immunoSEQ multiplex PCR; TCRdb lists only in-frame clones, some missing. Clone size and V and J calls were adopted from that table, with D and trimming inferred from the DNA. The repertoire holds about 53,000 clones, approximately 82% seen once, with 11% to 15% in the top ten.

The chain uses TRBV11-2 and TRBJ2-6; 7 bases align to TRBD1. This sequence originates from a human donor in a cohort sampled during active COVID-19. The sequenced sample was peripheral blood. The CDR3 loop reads CASRPGTVSSGANVLTF. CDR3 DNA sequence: TGTGCCAGCAGACCCGGGACAGTCTCATCTGGGGCCAACGTCCTGACTTTC.